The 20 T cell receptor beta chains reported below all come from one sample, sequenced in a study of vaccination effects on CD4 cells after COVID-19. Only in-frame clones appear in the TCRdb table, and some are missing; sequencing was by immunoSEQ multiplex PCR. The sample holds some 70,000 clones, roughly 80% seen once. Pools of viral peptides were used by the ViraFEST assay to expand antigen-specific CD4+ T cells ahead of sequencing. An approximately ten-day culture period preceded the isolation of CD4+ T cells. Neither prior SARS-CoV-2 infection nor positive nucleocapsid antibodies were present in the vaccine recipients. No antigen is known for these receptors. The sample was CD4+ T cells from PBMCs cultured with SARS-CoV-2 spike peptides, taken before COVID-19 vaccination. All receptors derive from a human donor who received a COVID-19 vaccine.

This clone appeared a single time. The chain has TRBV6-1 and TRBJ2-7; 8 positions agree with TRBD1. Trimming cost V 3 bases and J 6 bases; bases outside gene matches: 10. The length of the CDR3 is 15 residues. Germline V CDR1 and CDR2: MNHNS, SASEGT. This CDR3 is CASSDDGQGKGEQYV. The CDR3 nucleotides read TGTGCCAGCAGTGACGACGGACAGGGAAAGGGCGAGCAGTACGTC.

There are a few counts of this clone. CDR3 protein: CASSPRGGWNQPQHF. The CDR3 DNA reads TGTGCCAGCAGTCCCCGAGGGGGGTGGAATCAGCCCCAGCATTTT. The chain recombines TRBV6-2 or TRBV6-3 with TRBJ1-5, with a weak D call TRBD1 (6 bases). The CDR3 has 15 residues. Per the germline V gene, CDR1 is MNHEY and CDR2 is SVGEGT. Trimming stripped 5 bases from V and 4 bases from J, with 15 bases between.

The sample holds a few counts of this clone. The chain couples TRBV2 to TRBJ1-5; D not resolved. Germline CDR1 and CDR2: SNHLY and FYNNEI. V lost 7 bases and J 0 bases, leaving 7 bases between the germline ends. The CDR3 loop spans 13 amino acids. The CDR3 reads CASNGDSNQPQHF. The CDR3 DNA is TGTGCCAGCAACGGTGATAGCAATCAGCCCCAGCATTTT.

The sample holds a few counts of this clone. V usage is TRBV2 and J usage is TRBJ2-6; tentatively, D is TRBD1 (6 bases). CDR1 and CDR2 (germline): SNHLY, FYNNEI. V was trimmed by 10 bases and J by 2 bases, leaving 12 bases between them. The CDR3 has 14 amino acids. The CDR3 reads CATRQGPGANVLTF. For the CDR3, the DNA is TGTGCCACCCGGCAGGGGCCTGGGGCCAACGTCCTGACTTTC.

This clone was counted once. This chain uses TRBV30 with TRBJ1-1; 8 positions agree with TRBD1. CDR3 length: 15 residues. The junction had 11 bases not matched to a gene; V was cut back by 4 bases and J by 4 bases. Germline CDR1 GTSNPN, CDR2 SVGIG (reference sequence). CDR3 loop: CAWTFGQGLVTEAFF. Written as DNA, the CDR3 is TGTGCCTGGACCTTCGGACAGGGTCTCGTCACTGAAGCTTTCTTT.

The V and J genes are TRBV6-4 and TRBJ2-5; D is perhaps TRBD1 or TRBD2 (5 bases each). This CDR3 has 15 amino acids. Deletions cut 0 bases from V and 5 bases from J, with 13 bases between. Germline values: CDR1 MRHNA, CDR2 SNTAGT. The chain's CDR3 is CASSDSWGRQETQYF. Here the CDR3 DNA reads TGTGCCAGCAGTGACTCGTGGGGACGCCAGGAGACCCAGTACTTC.

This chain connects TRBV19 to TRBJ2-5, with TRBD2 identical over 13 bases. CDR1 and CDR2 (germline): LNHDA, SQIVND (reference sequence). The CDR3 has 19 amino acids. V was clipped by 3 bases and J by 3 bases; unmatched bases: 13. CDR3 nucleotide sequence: TGTGCCAGTAGTATCCCGGGACTAGCGGGGCGGGCCCAAAAAGAGACCCAGTACTTC. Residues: CASSIPGLAGRAQKETQYF.

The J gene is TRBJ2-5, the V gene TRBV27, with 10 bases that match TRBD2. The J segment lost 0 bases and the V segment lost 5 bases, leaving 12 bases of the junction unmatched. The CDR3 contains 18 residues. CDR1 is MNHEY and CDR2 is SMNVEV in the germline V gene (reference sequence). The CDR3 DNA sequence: TGTGCCAGCAGTCCGGGACTGACTAGCGGGCGGAACCAAGAGACCCAGTACTTC. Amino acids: CASSPGLTSGRNQETQYF.

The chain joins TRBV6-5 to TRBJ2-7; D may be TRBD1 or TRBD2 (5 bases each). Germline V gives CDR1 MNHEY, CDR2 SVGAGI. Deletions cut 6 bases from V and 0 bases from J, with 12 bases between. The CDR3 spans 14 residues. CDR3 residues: CASSRTGTSYEQYV. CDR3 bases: TGTGCCAGCAGCAGAACCGGGACCTCCTACGAGCAGTACGTC.

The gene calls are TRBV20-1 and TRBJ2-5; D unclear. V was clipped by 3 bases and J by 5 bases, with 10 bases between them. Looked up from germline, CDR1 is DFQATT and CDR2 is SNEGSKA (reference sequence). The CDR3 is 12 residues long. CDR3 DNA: TGCAGTGCTAGTTTATCCGCCGAGACCCAGTACTTC. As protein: CSASLSAETQYF.

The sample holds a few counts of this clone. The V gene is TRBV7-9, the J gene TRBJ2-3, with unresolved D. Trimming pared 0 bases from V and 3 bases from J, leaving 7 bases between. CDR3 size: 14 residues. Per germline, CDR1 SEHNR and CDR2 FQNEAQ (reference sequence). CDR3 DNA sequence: TGTGCCAGCAGCTTAGCGCGTGCGACAGATACGCAGTATTTT. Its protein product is CASSLARATDTQYF. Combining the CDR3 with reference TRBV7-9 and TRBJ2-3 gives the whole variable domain DTGVSQNPRHKITKRGQNVTFRCDPISEHNRLYWYRQTLGQGPEFLTYFQNEAQLEKSRLLSDRFSAERPKGSFSTLEIQRTEQGDSAMYLCASSLARATDTQYFGPGTRLTVL.

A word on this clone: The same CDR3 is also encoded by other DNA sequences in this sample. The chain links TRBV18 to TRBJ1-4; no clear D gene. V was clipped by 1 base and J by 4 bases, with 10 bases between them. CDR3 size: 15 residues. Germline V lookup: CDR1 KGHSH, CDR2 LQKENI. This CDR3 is CASSPQTGSNEKLFF. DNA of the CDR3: TGTGCCAGCTCACCACAAACGGGAAGTAATGAAAAACTGTTTTTT.

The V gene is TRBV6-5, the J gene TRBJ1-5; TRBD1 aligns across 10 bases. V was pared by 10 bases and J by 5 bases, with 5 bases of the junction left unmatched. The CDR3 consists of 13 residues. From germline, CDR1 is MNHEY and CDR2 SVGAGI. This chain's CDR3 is CATATGGDQPQHF. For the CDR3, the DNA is TGTGCCACCGCGACAGGGGGCGATCAGCCCCAGCATTTT.

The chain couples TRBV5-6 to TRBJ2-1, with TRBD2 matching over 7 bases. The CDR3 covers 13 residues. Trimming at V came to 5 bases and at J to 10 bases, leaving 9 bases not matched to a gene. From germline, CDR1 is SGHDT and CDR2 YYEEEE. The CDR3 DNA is TGTGCCAGCAGGTCCTGGGGGGGTGACGAGCAGTTCTTC. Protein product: CASRSWGGDEQFF.

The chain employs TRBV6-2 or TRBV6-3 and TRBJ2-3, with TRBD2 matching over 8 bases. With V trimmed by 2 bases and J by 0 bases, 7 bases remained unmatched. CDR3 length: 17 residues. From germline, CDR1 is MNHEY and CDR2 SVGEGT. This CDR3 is CASSYRAGGGSTDTQYF. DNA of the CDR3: TGTGCCAGCAGTTACCGGGCGGGCGGGGGGAGCACAGATACGCAGTATTTT.

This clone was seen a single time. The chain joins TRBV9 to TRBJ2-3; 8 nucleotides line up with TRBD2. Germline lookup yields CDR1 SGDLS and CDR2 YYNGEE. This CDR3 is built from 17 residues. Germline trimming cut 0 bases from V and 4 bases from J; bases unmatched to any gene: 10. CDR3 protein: CASSVGWSSGGADTQYF. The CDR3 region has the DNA TGTGCCAGCAGCGTAGGTTGGTCGAGCGGGGGCGCAGATACGCAGTATTTT.

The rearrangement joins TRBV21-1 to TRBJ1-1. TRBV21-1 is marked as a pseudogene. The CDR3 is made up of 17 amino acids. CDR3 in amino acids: CASSKPCGGGLYTEAFF. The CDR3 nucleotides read TGTGCCAGCAGCAAACCCTGCGGGGGAGGATTGTACACTGAAGCTTTCTTT.

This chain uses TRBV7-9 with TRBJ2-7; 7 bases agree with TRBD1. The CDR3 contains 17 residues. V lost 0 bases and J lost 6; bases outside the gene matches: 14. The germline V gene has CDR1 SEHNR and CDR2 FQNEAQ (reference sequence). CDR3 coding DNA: TGTGCCAGCAGCTTAGCGCTCAGCAGGGGGTTGTGCTGCGAGCAGTACGTC. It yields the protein CASSLALSRGLCCEQYV.

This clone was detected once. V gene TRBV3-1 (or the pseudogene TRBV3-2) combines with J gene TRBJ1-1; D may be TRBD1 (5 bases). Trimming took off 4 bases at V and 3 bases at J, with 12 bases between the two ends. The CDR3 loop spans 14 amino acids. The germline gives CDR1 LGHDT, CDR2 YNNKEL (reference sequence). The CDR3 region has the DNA TGTGCCAGCAGCCCTAGTGGGGGGTACACTGAAGCTTTCTTT. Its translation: CASSPSGGYTEAFF.

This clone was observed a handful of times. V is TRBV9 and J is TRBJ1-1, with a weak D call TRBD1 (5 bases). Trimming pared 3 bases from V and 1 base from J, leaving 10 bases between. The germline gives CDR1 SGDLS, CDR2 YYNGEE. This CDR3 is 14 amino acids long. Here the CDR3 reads CASSAFRENTEAFF. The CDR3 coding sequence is TGTGCCAGCAGCGCCTTCAGGGAGAACACTGAAGCTTTCTTT.